The entry that follows covers one TCR beta chain sequence. The source of the sample is a study of blood T cell repertoires in COVID-19. The wider study: The United States, Italy and Spain supplied acute and convalescent COVID-19 samples. T cells, B-cell-depleted T cells, or PBMCs provided the cDNA or gDNA that served as material.

How the authors handled the data: Estimation of nucleated cell counts was performed using reference gene primer amplification. The method was immunoSEQ multiplex PCR; TCRdb's version includes in-frame clones alone and lacks a portion of them. V and J calls and clone size come straight from that table; D and trimming were deduced from the DNA. The sample lists 180,000 or so clones; over 80% were seen once. Deletions cut 7 bases from V and 5 bases from J, with 22 bases between. The CDR3 covers 16 residues. Germline CDR1 and CDR2: SGDLS and YYNGEE. In Seattle, patients joined the study during active infection and were tracked longitudinally.

The rearrangement links TRBV9 to TRBJ2-1; the D gene is possibly TRBD2 (6 bases). This TCR was recovered from a woman aged 40 to 49 with COVID-19, enrolled during active disease. The source material was peripheral blood. In nucleotides, the CDR3 is TGTGCCAGCGGAGAGGCGGGAAGGCCCGTTGACAATGAGCAGTTCTTC. Translation gives CASGEAGRPVDNEQFF.